A selection of T cell receptor beta chains follows, all from one sample in a study of CD8+ T cells in alopecia areata. Repertoires were generated with immunoSEQ multiplex PCR, while TCRdb's copy carries only in-frame clones and drops some. The repertoire holds under 70,000 clones, with roughly 60% as singletons. This sample comprised CD8+ T cells sorted from blood, obtained at week 0. All receptors come from a human donor with alopecia areata. Both conserved end residues are part of each CDR3. D genes are given only for firm matches. Size values are once, few and many counts, or a class for expanded clones, and some rows have none.

cdr3_length j_call clone_size v_call d_call cdr3_aa cdr3_nt
12 TRBJ2-7 - TRBV7-8 - CASSRGDYEQYF TGTGCCAGCAGCCGGGGTGACTACGAGCAGTACTTC
14 TRBJ2-3 few TRBV4-2 - CASSPGWGTDTQYF TGTGCCAGCAGCCCCGGTTGGGGCACAGATACGCAGTATTTT
12 TRBJ1-5 few TRBV28 - CASRRTNQPQHF TGTGCCAGCAGACGAACTAATCAGCCCCAGCATTTT
11 TRBJ2-7 - TRBV6-5 - CASSYQNEQYF TGTGCCAGCAGTTACCAGAACGAGCAGTACTTC
16 TRBJ2-1 - TRBV5-5 - CASSLIGTADDNEQFF TGTGCCAGCAGCTTGATTGGGACGGCAGATGACAATGAGCAGTTCTTC
15 TRBJ2-3 few TRBV15 TRBD1 CATTRGQGNPDTQYF TGTGCCACCACCCGGGGACAGGGTAATCCAGATACGCAGTATTTT
15 TRBJ2-1 few TRBV7-2 TRBD1 CASSLTGGLDNEQFF TGTGCCAGCAGCCTGACAGGGGGCTTGGACAATGAGCAGTTCTTC
18 TRBJ2-3 - TRBV7-9 TRBD2 CASDRPSGLRTSTDTQYF TGTGCCAGCGACAGACCTAGCGGGCTAAGAACAAGCACAGATACGCAGTATTTT
12 TRBJ1-2 - TRBV7-9 - CASSLGQGRYTF TGTGCCAGCAGCTTAGGGCAGGGACGCTACACCTTC
13 TRBJ1-1 - TRBV13 - CASSLGTVSEAFF TGTGCCAGCAGCTTAGGGACAGTCTCTGAAGCTTTCTTT
15 TRBJ1-4 few TRBV9 - CASSLRGNPNEKLFF TGTGCCAGCAGTTTACGGGGGAACCCTAATGAAAAACTGTTTTTT
15 TRBJ2-1 - TRBV9 - CASSVVGGGGREQFF TGTGCCAGCAGCGTAGTTGGCGGAGGGGGCCGTGAGCAGTTCTTC
16 TRBJ1-2 - TRBV13 - CASSSSYREPNYGYTF TGTGCCAGCAGCTCCAGTTACAGGGAGCCTAACTATGGCTACACCTTC
18 TRBJ2-1 - TRBV4-3 - CASSQDRLAKRNYNEQFF TGCGCCAGCAGCCAAGATAGACTCGCGAAGCGGAACTACAATGAGCAGTTCTTC
17 TRBJ1-5 - TRBV4-1 TRBD1 CASSLSQGAPGNQPQHF TGCGCCAGCAGCCTATCACAGGGGGCGCCTGGCAATCAGCCCCAGCATTTT
16 TRBJ2-4 few TRBV15 TRBD2 CATSRGDSGEKNIQYF TGTGCCACCAGCAGAGGGGATAGCGGGGAAAAAAACATTCAGTACTTC
15 TRBJ2-7 medium-sized TRBV4-3 - CASSPWTAGAYEQYF TGCGCCAGCAGCCCCTGGACGGCTGGGGCCTACGAGCAGTACTTC
15 TRBJ1-1 few TRBV13 - CASSINGLMNTEAFF TGTGCCAGCAGTATAAATGGGCTCATGAACACTGAAGCTTTCTTT
19 TRBJ2-3 once TRBV4-2 TRBD2 CASSQGRGETPFSTDTQYF TGTGCCAGCAGCCAAGGACGGGGGGAGACCCCGTTTAGCACAGATACGCAGTATTTT
15 TRBJ1-5 - TRBV5-6 - CASSLSGVGNQPQHF TGTGCCAGCAGCCTGTCCGGGGTGGGCAATCAGCCCCAGCATTTT
13 TRBJ2-5 - TRBV29-1 - CSVASELQETQYF TGCAGCGTTGCCTCGGAGCTCCAAGAGACCCAGTACTTC
13 TRBJ1-1 - TRBV27 - CASSLFPNTEAFF TGTGCCAGCAGTTTATTCCCCAACACTGAAGCTTTCTTT
14 TRBJ1-2 few TRBV27 - CASSPLQGAYGYTF TGTGCCAGCAGTCCCCTACAGGGAGCCTATGGCTACACCTTC
15 TRBJ1-5 - TRBV4-3 - CASSQYHRADQPQHF TGCGCCAGCAGCCAATACCACAGGGCTGATCAGCCCCAGCATTTT
13 TRBJ2-3 few TRBV5-1 - CASSISFTDTQYF TGCGCCAGCTCGATCAGCTTCACAGATACGCAGTATTTT
15 TRBJ2-2 few TRBV29-1 - CSYTHPGLNTGELFF TGCAGCTATACCCATCCGGGACTGAACACCGGGGAGCTGTTTTTT
16 TRBJ2-3 few TRBV27 TRBD2 CASSSTGTSGTDTQYF TGTGCCAGCAGCTCCACGGGGACTAGCGGGACAGATACGCAGTATTTT
14 TRBJ2-7 - TRBV6-5 - CASRVASLGYEQYF TGTGCCAGCAGGGTCGCCTCCCTGGGGTACGAGCAGTACTTC
12 TRBJ1-2 - TRBV7-9 TRBD1 CASSSGTDGYTF TGTGCCAGCAGCAGCGGGACAGATGGCTACACCTTC